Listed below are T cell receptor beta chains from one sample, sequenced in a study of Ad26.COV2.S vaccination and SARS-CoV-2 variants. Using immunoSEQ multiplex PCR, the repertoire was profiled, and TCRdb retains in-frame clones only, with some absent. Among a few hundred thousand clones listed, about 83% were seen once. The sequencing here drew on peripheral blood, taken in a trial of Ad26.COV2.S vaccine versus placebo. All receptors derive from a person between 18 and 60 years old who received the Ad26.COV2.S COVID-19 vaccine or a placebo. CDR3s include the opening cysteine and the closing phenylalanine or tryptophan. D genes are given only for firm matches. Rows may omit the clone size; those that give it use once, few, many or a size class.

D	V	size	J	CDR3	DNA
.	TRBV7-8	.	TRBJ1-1	CASSLTEAFF	TGTGCCAGCAGCTTAACTGAAGCTTTCTTT
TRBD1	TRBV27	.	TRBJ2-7	CAKLQGYEQYF	TGTGCCAAACTACAGGGGTACGAGCAGTACTTC
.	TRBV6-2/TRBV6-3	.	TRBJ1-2	CASSLRGTSNYGYTF	TGTGCCAGCAGTCTAAGAGGGACAAGTAACTATGGCTACACCTTC
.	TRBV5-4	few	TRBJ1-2	CASSLGTSAGYTF	TGTGCCAGCAGCTTAGGGACATCCGCTGGCTACACCTTC
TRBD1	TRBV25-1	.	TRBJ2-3	CASSERQGDTQYF	TGTGCCAGCAGTGAACGACAGGGAGATACGCAGTATTTT
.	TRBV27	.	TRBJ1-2	CASSPRGAPNYGYTF	TGTGCCAGCAGCCCGCGGGGGGCCCCTAACTATGGCTACACCTTC
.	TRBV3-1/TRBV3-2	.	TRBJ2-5	CASSQKAGRQETQYF	TGTGCCAGCAGCCAAAAGGCGGGCCGACAAGAGACCCAGTACTTC
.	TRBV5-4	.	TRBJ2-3	CASSLGTARLDTQYF	TGTGCCAGCAGCTTGGGGACCGCGAGGCTCGATACGCAGTATTTT
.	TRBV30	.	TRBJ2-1	CAWSLGRYNEQFF	TGTGCCTGGAGTCTCGGGCGGTACAATGAGCAGTTCTTC
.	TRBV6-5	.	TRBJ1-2	CASSYDGPNYGYTF	TGTGCCAGCAGTTACGACGGGCCCAACTATGGCTACACCTTC
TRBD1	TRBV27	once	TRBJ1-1	CASRGTGTGNTEAFF	TGTGCCAGCAGAGGGACCGGGACAGGGAACACTGAAGCTTTCTTT
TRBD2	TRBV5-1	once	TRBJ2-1	CASSRGTSGNEQFF	TGCGCCAGCAGCAGAGGGACTAGCGGCAATGAGCAGTTCTTC
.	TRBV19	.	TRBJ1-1	CASSHEPRNTEAFF	TGTGCCAGTAGTCATGAGCCTCGGAACACTGAAGCTTTCTTT
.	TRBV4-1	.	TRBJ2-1	CASSQGLVNEQFF	TGCGCCAGCAGCCAAGGGCTAGTTAATGAGCAGTTCTTC
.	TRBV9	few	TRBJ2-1	CASSATPADNEQFF	TGTGCCAGCAGCGCAACCCCCGCCGACAATGAGCAGTTCTTC
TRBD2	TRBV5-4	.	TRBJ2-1	CASSLAGEAYNEQFF	TGTGCCAGCAGCTTAGCGGGAGAAGCCTACAATGAGCAGTTCTTC
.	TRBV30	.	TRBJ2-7	CAWSGASTYEQYF	TGTGCCTGGAGTGGTGCCAGCACCTACGAGCAGTACTTC
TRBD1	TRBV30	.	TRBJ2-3	CAWTTGGFTDTQYF	TGTGCCTGGACGACAGGGGGTTTCACAGATACGCAGTATTTT
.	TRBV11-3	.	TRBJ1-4	CASSHTGLTNEKLFF	TGTGCCAGCAGCCATACAGGGTTAACTAATGAAAAACTGTTTTTT
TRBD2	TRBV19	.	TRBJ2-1	CASSIPSGLGMNEQFF	TGTGCCAGTAGTATCCCCTCGGGACTAGGGATGAATGAGCAGTTCTTC
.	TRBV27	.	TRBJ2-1	CASSYILAPTGDEQFF	TGTGCCAGCAGTTACATACTAGCTCCTACCGGTGATGAGCAGTTCTTC
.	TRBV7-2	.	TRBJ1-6	CASSLSGPNSPLHF	TGTGCCAGCAGCTTATCAGGACCTAATTCACCCCTCCACTTT
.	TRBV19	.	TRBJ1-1	CASSWGGVDTEAFF	TGTGCCAGTAGTTGGGGAGGAGTGGACACTGAAGCTTTCTTT
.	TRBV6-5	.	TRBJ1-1	CASSPPEGTQAFF	TGTGCCAGCAGCCCCCCGGAGGGGACGCAAGCTTTCTTT
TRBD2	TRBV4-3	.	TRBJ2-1	CASSLSTSGSRYEQFF	TGCGCCAGCAGCCTTTCGACTAGCGGGAGCAGGTATGAGCAGTTCTTC
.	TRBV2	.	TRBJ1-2	CASSDPGILNGYTF	TGTGCCAGCAGCGACCCCGGGATCTTGAATGGCTACACCTTC
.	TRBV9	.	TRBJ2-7	CASSETGDSYEQYF	TGTGCCAGCAGCGAGACCGGGGACTCCTACGAGCAGTACTTC
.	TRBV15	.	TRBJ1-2	CATSRAASLGYTF	TGTGCCACCAGCAGAGCTGCCTCGTTAGGCTACACCTTC
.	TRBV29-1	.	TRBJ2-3	CSVGPRGSTDTQYF	TGCAGCGTTGGACCGCGCGGCAGCACAGATACGCAGTATTTT
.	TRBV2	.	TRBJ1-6	CASSAGSSYNSPLHF	TGTGCCAGCAGCGCCGGGTCGAGCTATAATTCACCCCTCCACTTT
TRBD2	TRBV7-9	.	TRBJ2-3	CASQTGGQDTQYF	TGTGCCAGCCAGACGGGGGGGCAGGATACGCAGTATTTT
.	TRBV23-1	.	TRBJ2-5	CASSQSARRAQYF	TGCGCCAGCAGTCAATCGGCCCGGCGGGCCCAGTACTTC